Described below is a single T cell receptor beta chain sequence and its context. The sample is drawn from a study of Ad26.COV2.S vaccination and SARS-CoV-2 variants. Background on the study: The Ad26.COV2.S arm of the COV1001 trial was where the donor was placed.

As for treatment: roughly 20 received Ad26.COV2.S at low or high dose, single or two shots; 5 received placebo; per-sample allocation not given. Collection of samples fell on day 63 after the first vaccine or placebo injection. The repertoire was sequenced with immunoSEQ multiplex PCR; TCRdb's copy has only in-frame clones and lacks some. The sample lists 200,000 to 250,000 clones; 70% to 90% were seen once. This clonotype was sampled from a person aged 18-65 years who received the Ad26.COV2.S COVID-19 vaccine or a placebo. The source was peripheral blood, collected in a trial of Ad26.COV2.S vaccine versus placebo.

The CDR3, as DNA: TGTGCCAGCAGACAGGGTTGGGCCGGGGAGCTGTTTTTT. Its translation: CASRQGWAGELFF. The chain joins TRBV2 to TRBJ2-2, with D possibly being TRBD1 (6 bases). In germline, CDR1 is SNHLY, CDR2 FYNNEI. V lost 6 bases, J lost 6 bases, and 11 bases lay in between. The length of the CDR3 is 13 residues.